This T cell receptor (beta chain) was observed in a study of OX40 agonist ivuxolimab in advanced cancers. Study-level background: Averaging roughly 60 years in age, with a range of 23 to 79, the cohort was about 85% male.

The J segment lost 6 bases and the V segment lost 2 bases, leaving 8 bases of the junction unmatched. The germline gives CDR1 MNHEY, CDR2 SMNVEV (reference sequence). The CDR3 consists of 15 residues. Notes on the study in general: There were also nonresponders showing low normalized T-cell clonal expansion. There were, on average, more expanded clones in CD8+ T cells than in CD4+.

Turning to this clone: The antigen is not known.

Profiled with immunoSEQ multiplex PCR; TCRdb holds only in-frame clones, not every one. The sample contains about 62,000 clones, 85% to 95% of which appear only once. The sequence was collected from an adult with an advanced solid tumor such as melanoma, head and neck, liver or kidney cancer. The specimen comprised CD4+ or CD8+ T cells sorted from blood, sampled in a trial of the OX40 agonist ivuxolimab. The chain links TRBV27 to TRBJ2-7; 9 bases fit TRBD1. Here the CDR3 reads CASSLSGTGLIEQYF. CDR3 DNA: TGTGCCAGCAGTTTAAGCGGGACAGGGTTAATCGAGCAGTACTTC.